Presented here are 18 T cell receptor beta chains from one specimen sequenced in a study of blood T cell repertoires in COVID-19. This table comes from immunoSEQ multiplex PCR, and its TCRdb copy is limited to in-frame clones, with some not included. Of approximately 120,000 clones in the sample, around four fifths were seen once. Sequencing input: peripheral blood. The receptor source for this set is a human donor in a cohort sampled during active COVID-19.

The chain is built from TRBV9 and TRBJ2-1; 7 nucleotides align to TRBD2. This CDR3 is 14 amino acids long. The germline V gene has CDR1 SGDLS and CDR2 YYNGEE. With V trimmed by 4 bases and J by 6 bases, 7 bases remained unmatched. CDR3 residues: CASSTGPGGNEQFF. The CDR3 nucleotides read TGTGCCAGCAGCACTGGGCCGGGGGGCAATGAGCAGTTCTTC.

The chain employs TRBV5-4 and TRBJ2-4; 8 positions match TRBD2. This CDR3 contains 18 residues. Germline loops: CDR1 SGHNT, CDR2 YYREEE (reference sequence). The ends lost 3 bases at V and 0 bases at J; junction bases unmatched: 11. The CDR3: CASSWGRGGQVAKNIQYF. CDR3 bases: TGTGCCAGCAGCTGGGGACGCGGGGGGCAAGTAGCCAAAAACATTCAGTACTTC.

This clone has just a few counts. The CDR3 DNA reads as TGTGCCAGTAGTACTCTAATGACAGGGAGGCCCTACAATGAGCAGTTCTTC. Its protein is CASSTLMTGRPYNEQFF. This chain connects TRBV19 to TRBJ2-1, with a possible D match to TRBD1 (7 bases). V was shortened by 4 bases and J by 2 bases, with 18 bases between the two germline ends. Germline assignment: CDR1 LNHDA and CDR2 SQIVND (reference sequence). CDR3 length: 17 amino acids.

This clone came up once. The CDR3 sequence is CATSRAFQGARGNQPQHF. CDR3 DNA sequence: TGTGCCACCAGCAGGGCTTTTCAGGGGGCGAGGGGCAATCAGCCCCAGCATTTT. The V and J genes are TRBV15 and TRBJ1-5; 8 nucleotides agree with TRBD1. Losses at the gene ends were 3 bases for V and 2 bases for J; bases not matched to a gene: 12. Per the germline V gene, CDR1 is LNHNV and CDR2 is YYDKDF (reference sequence). The CDR3 contains 18 residues. The full variable domain, in which reference TRBV15 and TRBJ1-5 provide the parts outside the CDR3, is DAMVIQNPRYQVTQFGKPVTLSCSQTLNHNVMYWYQQKSSQAPKLLFHYYDKDFNNEADTPDNFQSRRPNTSFCFLDIRSPGLGDTAMYLCATSRAFQGARGNQPQHFGDGTRLSIL.

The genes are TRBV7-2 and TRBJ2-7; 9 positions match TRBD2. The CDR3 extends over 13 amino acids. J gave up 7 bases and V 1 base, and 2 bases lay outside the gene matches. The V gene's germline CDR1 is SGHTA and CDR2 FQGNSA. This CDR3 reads CASSLELAGEQYF. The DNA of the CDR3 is TGTGCCAGCAGCTTAGAACTAGCGGGTGAGCAGTACTTC.

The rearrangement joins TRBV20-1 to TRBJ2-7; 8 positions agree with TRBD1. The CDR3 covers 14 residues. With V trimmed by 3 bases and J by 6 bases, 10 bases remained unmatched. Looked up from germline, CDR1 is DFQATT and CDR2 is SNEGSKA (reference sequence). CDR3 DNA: TGCAGTGCTAGTCGGACAGGGTATTTCGGCGAGCAGTACTTC. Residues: CSASRTGYFGEQYF.

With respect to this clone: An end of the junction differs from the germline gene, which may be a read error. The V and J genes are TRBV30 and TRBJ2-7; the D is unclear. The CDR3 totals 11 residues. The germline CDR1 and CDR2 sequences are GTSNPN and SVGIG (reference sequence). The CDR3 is CAWSVTYERYF. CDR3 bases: TGTGCCTGGAGTGTAACCTACGAGCGGTACTTC.

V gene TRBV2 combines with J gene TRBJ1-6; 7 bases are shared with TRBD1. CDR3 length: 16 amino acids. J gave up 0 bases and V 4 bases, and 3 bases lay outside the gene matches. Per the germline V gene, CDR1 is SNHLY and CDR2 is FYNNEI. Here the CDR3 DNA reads TGTGCCAGCAGTGGACAGGGCGGCTCCTATAATTCACCCCTCCACTTT. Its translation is CASSGQGGSYNSPLHF. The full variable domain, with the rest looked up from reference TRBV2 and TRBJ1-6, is EPEVTQTPSHQVTQMGQEVILRCVPISNHLYFYWYRQILGQKVEFLVSFYNNEISEKSEIFDDQFSVERPDGSNFTLKIRSTKLEDSAMYFCASSGQGGSYNSPLHFGNGTRLTVT.

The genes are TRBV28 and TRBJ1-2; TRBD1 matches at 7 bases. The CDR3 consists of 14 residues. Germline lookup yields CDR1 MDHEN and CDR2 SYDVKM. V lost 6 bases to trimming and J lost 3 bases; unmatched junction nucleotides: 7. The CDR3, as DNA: TGTGCCAGCAGCCAAGGCACAGGGGACTATGGCTACACCTTC. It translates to CASSQGTGDYGYTF.

The DNA of the CDR3 is TGTGCCAGCAGCCGACAGGGGGACAGTAATTCACCCCTCCACTTT. It translates to CASSRQGDSNSPLHF. J is TRBJ1-6 and V is TRBV9; TRBD1 agrees at 9 bases. This CDR3 is 15 amino acids long. CDR1 is SGDLS, CDR2 YYNGEE, per germline. With 4 bases clipped from V and 6 bases from J, the junction kept 5 bases outside the gene matches.

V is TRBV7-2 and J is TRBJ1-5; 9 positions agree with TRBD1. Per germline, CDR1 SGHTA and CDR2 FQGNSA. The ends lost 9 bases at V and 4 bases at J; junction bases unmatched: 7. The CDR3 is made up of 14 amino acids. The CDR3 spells CASKGQGYNQPQHF. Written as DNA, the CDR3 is TGTGCCAGTAAAGGACAGGGGTATAATCAGCCCCAGCATTTT.

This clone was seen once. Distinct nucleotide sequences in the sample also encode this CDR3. The CDR3 coding sequence is TGTGCCAGCAGCTCTACAGTGAACACTGAAGCTTTCTTT. Encoded protein: CASSSTVNTEAFF. The chain carries TRBV7-2 and TRBJ1-1; no firm D call. The CDR3 is 13 amino acids. Trimming cost V 4 bases and J 0 bases, with 6 bases left between them. Looked up from germline, CDR1 is SGHTA and CDR2 is FQGNSA.

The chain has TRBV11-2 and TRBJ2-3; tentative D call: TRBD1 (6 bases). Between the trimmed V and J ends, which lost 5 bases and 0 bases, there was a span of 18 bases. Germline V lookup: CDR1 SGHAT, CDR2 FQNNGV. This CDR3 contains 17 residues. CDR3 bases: TGTGCCAGCAGCCCAGGGGTACGGGTGGGGAGCACAGATACGCAGTATTTT. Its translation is CASSPGVRVGSTDTQYF.

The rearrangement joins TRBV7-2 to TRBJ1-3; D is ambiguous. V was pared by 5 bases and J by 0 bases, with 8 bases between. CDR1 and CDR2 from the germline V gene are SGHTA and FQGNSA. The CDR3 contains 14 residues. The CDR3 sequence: CASSPVLSGNTIYF. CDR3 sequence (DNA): TGTGCCAGCAGCCCCGTACTCTCTGGAAACACCATATATTTT.

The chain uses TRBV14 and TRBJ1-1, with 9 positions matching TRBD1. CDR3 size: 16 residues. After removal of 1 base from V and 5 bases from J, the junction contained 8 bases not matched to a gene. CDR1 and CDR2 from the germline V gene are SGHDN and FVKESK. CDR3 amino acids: CASSQGSGQGWTEAFF. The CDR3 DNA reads TGTGCCAGCAGCCAAGGATCCGGACAGGGGTGGACTGAAGCTTTCTTT.

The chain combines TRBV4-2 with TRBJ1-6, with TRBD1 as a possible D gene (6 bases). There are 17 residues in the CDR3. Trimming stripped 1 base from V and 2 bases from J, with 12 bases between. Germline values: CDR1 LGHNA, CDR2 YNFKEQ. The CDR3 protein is CASSQVRQGTYNSPLHF. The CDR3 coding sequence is TGTGCCAGCAGCCAAGTAAGGCAGGGGACCTATAATTCACCCCTCCACTTT.

The chain's CDR3 is CASSQDTSFGANVLTF. The CDR3 DNA reads TGTGCCAGCAGCCAGGACACCTCCTTTGGGGCCAACGTCCTGACTTTC. The chain combines TRBV5-6 with TRBJ2-6; TRBD1 is a possible D gene (5 bases). The CDR3 loop spans 16 amino acids. From germline, CDR1 is SGHDT and CDR2 YYEEEE. The V and J ends lost 4 bases and 3 bases respectively, with 14 bases between them.

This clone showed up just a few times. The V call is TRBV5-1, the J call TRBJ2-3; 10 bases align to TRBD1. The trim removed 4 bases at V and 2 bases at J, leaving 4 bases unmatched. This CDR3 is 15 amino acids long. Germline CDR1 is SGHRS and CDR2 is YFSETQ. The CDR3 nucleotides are TGCGCCAGCAGCCCGGGACAGGGGCTCACAGATACGCAGTATTTT. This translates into CASSPGQGLTDTQYF.